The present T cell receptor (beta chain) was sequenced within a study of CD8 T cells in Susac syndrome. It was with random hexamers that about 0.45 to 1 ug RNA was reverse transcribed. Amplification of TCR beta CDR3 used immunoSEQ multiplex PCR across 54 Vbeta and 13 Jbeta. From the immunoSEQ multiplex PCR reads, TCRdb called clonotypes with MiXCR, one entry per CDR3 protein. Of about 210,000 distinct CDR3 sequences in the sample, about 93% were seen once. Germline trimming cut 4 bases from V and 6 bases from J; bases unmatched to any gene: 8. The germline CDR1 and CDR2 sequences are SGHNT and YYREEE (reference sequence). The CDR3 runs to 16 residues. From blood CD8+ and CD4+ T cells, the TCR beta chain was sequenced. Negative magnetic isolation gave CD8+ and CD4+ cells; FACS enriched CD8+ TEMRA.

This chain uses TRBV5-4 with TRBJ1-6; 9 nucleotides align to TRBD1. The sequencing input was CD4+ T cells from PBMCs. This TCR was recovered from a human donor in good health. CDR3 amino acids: CASSLGQGGTNSPLHF. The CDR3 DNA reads TGTGCCAGCAGCCTGGGACAGGGAGGGACTAATTCACCCCTCCACTTT. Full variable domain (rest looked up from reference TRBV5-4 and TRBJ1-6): ETGVTQSPTHLIKTRGQQVTLRCSSQSGHNTVSWYQQALGQGPQFIFQYYREEENGRGNFPPRFSGLQFPNYSSELNVNALELDDSALYLCASSLGQGGTNSPLHFGNGTRLTVT.